The 30 T cell receptor beta chains below were found in one sample sequenced in a study of blood T cell repertoires in COVID-19. Generated by immunoSEQ multiplex PCR, the TCRdb table keeps only in-frame clones and is missing some. The sample lists roughly 440,000 clones, around 88% seen once, with roughly an eighth in the top ten. Sequencing was carried out using peripheral blood. The receptors shown here come from a woman in her fifties or sixties with COVID-19, enrolled during active disease.

V and J are TRBV23-1 and TRBJ2-3, with 8 bases lining up with TRBD2. TRBV23-1 counts as an open reading frame of uncertain function. This CDR3 is 14 amino acids long. J lost 8 bases, V lost 4 bases, and 8 bases had no gene match. CDR3 in amino acids: CASSPAGGSGTQYF. CDR3 coding DNA: TGCGCCAGCAGTCCGGCGGGGGGTTCGGGTACGCAGTATTTT.

For this clone: Other DNA variants within this sample encode the same CDR3. The V gene is TRBV5-1, the J gene TRBJ2-7; D possibly corresponds to TRBD1 (6 bases). The CDR3 is 14 amino acids. The germline gives CDR1 SGHRS, CDR2 YFSETQ. The V end lost 0 bases, the J end lost 2 bases, and 9 bases lay between the germline ends. This CDR3 is CASSLGGTTYEQYF. In DNA, the CDR3 is TGCGCCAGCAGCTTGGGGGGGACAACCTACGAGCAGTACTTC. Full variable domain (remainder filled in from reference TRBV5-1 and TRBJ2-7): KAGVTQTPRYLIKTRGQQVTLSCSPISGHRSVSWYQQTPGQGLQFLFEYFSETQRNKGNFPGRFSGRQFSNSRSEMNVSTLELGDSALYLCASSLGGTTYEQYFGPGTRLTVT.

This chain joins TRBV27 and TRBJ2-7; 9 nucleotides line up with TRBD1. The V and J ends lost 2 bases and 5 bases, in that order; junction bases with no gene match: 7. The CDR3 extends over 15 amino acids. Germline V gene data show CDR1 as MNHEY and CDR2 as SMNVEV (reference sequence). The DNA for the CDR3 is TGTGCCAGCAGTTTAGAGGGGACAGGGTCCCACGAGCAGTACTTC. Protein product: CASSLEGTGSHEQYF.

As regards this clone: Additional DNA sequences in this sample encode the identical CDR3. The V call is TRBV5-1, the J call TRBJ1-1; D ambiguous. The ends were cut back, 0 bases at V and 0 bases at J, with 3 bases in the middle. The CDR3 contains 13 residues. Germline V gene sequence: CDR1 SGHRS, CDR2 YFSETQ. CDR3 DNA: TGCGCCAGCAGCTTGGCTGTGAACACTGAAGCTTTCTTT. It translates to CASSLAVNTEAFF.

This sequence joins TRBV11-2 and TRBJ1-2; 7 nucleotides align to TRBD1. Trimming removed 7 bases from V and 7 bases from J; junction bases left unmatched: 15. The length of the CDR3 is 15 residues. The germline CDR1 and CDR2 sequences are SGHAT and FQNNGV. The CDR3 DNA reads TGTGCCAGCACCCGAGATCAGGGGGTTCTAGTTGGCTACACCTTC. It translates to CASTRDQGVLVGYTF.

The rearrangement uses TRBV18 and TRBJ1-5; D unresolved. The V gene lost 3 bases and the J gene lost 6 bases, with 15 bases spanning the gap. CDR1 KGHSH and CDR2 LQKENI come from the germline V gene. This CDR3 comprises 15 residues. In DNA, the CDR3 is TGTGCCAGCTCACCCTCTTCTCAGGCGGGTCAGCCCCAGCATTTT. Protein: CASSPSSQAGQPQHF.

J is TRBJ2-7 and V is TRBV6-1, with D unclear. Germline CDR1 and CDR2: MNHNS and SASEGT. V lost 3 bases and J 2 bases, leaving 11 bases between the germline ends. The CDR3 has 14 amino acids. For the CDR3, the DNA is TGTGCCAGCAGTGATCGACTGATAGCCTACGAGCAGTACTTC. This gives the protein CASSDRLIAYEQYF.

This clone appeared a single time. The V and J genes are TRBV28 and TRBJ1-1; D remains ambiguous. V dropped 3 bases and J dropped 0 bases, with 17 bases sitting between them. CDR3 length: 17 amino acids. The germline V gene encodes CDR1 MDHEN and CDR2 SYDVKM. CDR3 amino acids: CASSFSYGKDVNTEAFF. The CDR3 region has the DNA TGTGCCAGCAGTTTTTCCTACGGGAAAGACGTGAACACTGAAGCTTTCTTT.

The chain carries TRBV21-1 and TRBJ2-7; TRBD2 is taken as the D call from the table, unchecked against the DNA. TRBV21-1 counts as a pseudogene. CDR3 length: 12 amino acids. The CDR3 spells CASTAGTYEQYF. The CDR3 DNA reads as TGTGCCAGCACGGCCGGGACCTACGAGCAGTACTTC.

The chain links TRBV4-1 to TRBJ1-2; maybe TRBD1 (5 bases). Between the trimmed V and J ends, which lost 6 bases and 3 bases, there was a span of 14 bases. The CDR3 extends over 14 amino acids. Germline V gene lookup returns CDR1 MGHRA and CDR2 YSYEKL. CDR3 in amino acids: CASSPGGGHYGYTF. In DNA form, the CDR3 reads TGCGCCAGCAGTCCCGGGGGGGGACACTATGGCTACACCTTC.

V and J are TRBV6-5 and TRBJ1-2; 8 bases map to TRBD1. Germline lookup yields CDR1 MNHEY and CDR2 SVGAGI. J gave up 0 bases and V 8 bases, and 8 bases lay outside the gene matches. The CDR3 sequence is 15 residues long. The CDR3 is CASGAGTGANYGYTF. The CDR3 DNA is TGTGCCAGCGGGGCGGGGACAGGAGCTAACTATGGCTACACCTTC.

This sequence joins TRBV12-5 and TRBJ1-2; the match to TRBD1 covers 7 bases. J was trimmed by 3 bases and V by 7 bases; bases with no gene match: 11. Germline CDR1 and CDR2: LGHNT and FRNRAP. The CDR3 spans 15 residues. The CDR3 coding sequence is TGTGCTAGTGTAAAAACTACCGGGACAGACTATGGCTACACCTTC. Protein: CASVKTTGTDYGYTF.

V usage is TRBV5-6 and J usage is TRBJ1-1; D perhaps matches TRBD1 (6 bases). The ends were cut back, 3 bases at V and 4 bases at J, with 13 bases in the middle. The CDR3 consists of 14 residues. Per the germline V gene, CDR1 is SGHDT and CDR2 is YYEEEE. This CDR3 reads CASSSKIGGTEAFF. The DNA for the CDR3 is TGTGCCAGCAGCTCGAAGATAGGGGGCACTGAAGCTTTCTTT.

The chain employs TRBV25-1 and TRBJ1-4; TRBD1 matches at 9 bases. Germline loops: CDR1 MGHDK, CDR2 SYGVNS. J lost 7 bases, V lost 3 bases, and 12 bases had no gene match. The CDR3 covers 17 residues. For the CDR3, the DNA is TGTGCCAGCAGTGACTACTGGGGGACAGGGCGAACTGAAAAACTGTTTTTT. It encodes CASSDYWGTGRTEKLFF.

Only a few counts were recorded for this clone. V gene TRBV6-1 combines with J gene TRBJ2-7; 8 bases are a match to TRBD1. CDR3 length: 14 amino acids. V was clipped by 3 bases and J by 0 bases; unmatched bases: 1. Germline CDR1 reads MNHNS; CDR2 reads SASEGT. The CDR3, as DNA: TGTGCCAGCAGTGAGGACAGGGCCTCCTACGAGCAGTACTTC. This gives the protein CASSEDRASYEQYF.

CDR3 in DNA: TGTGCCAGCAGTTACAAGCAGGGATCGGAATCACCCCTCCACTTT. Amino acid sequence: CASSYKQGSESPLHF. V gene TRBV6-6 combines with J gene TRBJ1-6; a possible D gene is TRBD1 (5 bases). The CDR3 is 15 residues long. Germline values: CDR1 MNHNY, CDR2 SVGAGI (reference sequence). Trimming cost V 2 bases and J 10 bases, with 15 bases left between them.

J is TRBJ1-2 and V is TRBV28, with a possible D match to TRBD1 (6 bases). V was trimmed by 8 bases and J by 7 bases, leaving 26 bases between them. Germline V gene lookup returns CDR1 MDHEN and CDR2 SYDVKM. The CDR3 is 16 residues long. In nucleotides, the CDR3 is TGTGCCAGCTACCTCAGAGAGTATACAGGGTCCGGTGGCTACACCTTC. This sequence encodes CASYLREYTGSGGYTF.

V is TRBV7-9 and J is TRBJ1-2, with 10 bases aligning to TRBD1. V lost 5 bases, J lost 4 bases, and 4 bases stayed unmatched. There are 14 residues in the CDR3. Germline CDR1 SEHNR, CDR2 FQNEAQ (reference sequence). As DNA, the CDR3 is TGTGCCAGCAGCCCGCGGACAGGGGGCTATGGCTACACCTTC. Translating gives CASSPRTGGYGYTF.

V is TRBV27 and J is TRBJ2-1; a possible D gene is TRBD2 (5 bases). The CDR3 spans 17 residues. Trimming removed 5 bases from V and 8 bases from J, with 25 bases in between. CDR1 is MNHEY, CDR2 SMNVEV, per germline (reference sequence). CDR3 loop: CASSGLRVGSTWDEQFF. As DNA, the CDR3 is TGTGCCAGCAGTGGGTTGAGGGTTGGATCTACTTGGGATGAGCAGTTCTTC.

J is TRBJ1-4 and V is TRBV7-9, with 7 bases matching TRBD1. V was pared by 3 bases and J by 7 bases, with 5 bases of the junction left unmatched. The germline V gene encodes CDR1 SEHNR and CDR2 FQNEAQ (reference sequence). CDR3 size: 14 residues. For the CDR3, the DNA is TGTGCCAGCAGCTTGACAGGGACTCCTGAAAAACTGTTTTTT. Its translation: CASSLTGTPEKLFF.

The chain joins TRBV27 to TRBJ1-2; possible D gene TRBD1, 5 bases. The CDR3 is 12 amino acids. Germline loops: CDR1 MNHEY, CDR2 SMNVEV (reference sequence). The V gene lost 3 bases and the J gene lost 6 bases, with 8 bases spanning the gap. CDR3 in amino acids: CASSLGGDGYTF. CDR3 bases: TGTGCCAGCAGTTTGGGAGGGGATGGCTACACCTTC.

The chain links TRBV29-1 to TRBJ1-2, with TRBD1 as a possible D gene (6 bases). CDR1 is SQVTM and CDR2 is ANQGSEA in the germline V gene. The CDR3 is made up of 12 amino acids. The V end lost 7 bases, the J end lost 1 base, and 10 bases lay between the germline ends. The CDR3 is CSGGGGNYGYTF. The CDR3 coding sequence is TGCAGCGGAGGGGGGGGTAACTATGGCTACACCTTC.

The V and J genes are TRBV11-3 and TRBJ2-1; 7 bases are a match to TRBD2. The CDR3 spans 17 residues. Germline V CDR1 and CDR2: SGHNT, YENEEA. Trimming removed 5 bases from V and 4 bases from J; junction bases left unmatched: 14. CDR3 nucleotides: TGTGCCAGCAGCCCGCCTAACGGGCGGGGGTTTTACAATGAGCAGTTCTTC. Residues: CASSPPNGRGFYNEQFF.

The chain uses TRBV6-6 and TRBJ2-7; 7 bases are shared with TRBD2. The CDR3 spans 11 residues. The J segment lost 3 bases and the V segment lost 8 bases, leaving 1 base of the junction unmatched. The V gene's germline CDR1 is MNHNY and CDR2 SVGAGI (reference sequence). The CDR3 sequence: CASGGVYEQYF. The CDR3 DNA reads TGTGCCAGCGGGGGGGTCTACGAGCAGTACTTC.

V and J are TRBV27 and TRBJ1-1; D unresolved. Germline V gene sequence: CDR1 MNHEY, CDR2 SMNVEV (reference sequence). V gave up 5 bases and J gave up 3 bases, with 10 bases separating them. The CDR3 covers 13 residues. The CDR3: CASSTISDTEAFF. CDR3 sequence (DNA): TGTGCCAGCAGTACTATTTCCGACACTGAAGCTTTCTTT.

The chain carries TRBV7-2 and TRBJ1-4; 9 bases fit TRBD1. The CDR3 length is 13 residues. CDR1 SGHTA and CDR2 FQGNSA come from the germline V gene. With 1 base clipped from V and 13 bases from J, the junction kept 4 bases outside the gene matches. CDR3 in amino acids: CASSLGGQGRLFF. The CDR3 nucleotides are TGTGCCAGCAGCTTAGGGGGACAGGGTAGACTGTTTTTT.

J is TRBJ2-2 and V is TRBV24-1, with TRBD1 identical over 9 bases. The germline V gene encodes CDR1 KGHDR and CDR2 SFDVKD. The CDR3 sequence is 18 residues long. J was trimmed by 5 bases and V by 0 bases; bases with no gene match: 9. CDR3 bases: TGTGCCACCAGTGATTTGGCGGACAGGGGATTGCGGACCGGGGAGCTGTTTTTT. It codes for CATSDLADRGLRTGELFF.

The chain uses TRBV15 and TRBJ2-7, with a weak D call TRBD1 (6 bases). Looked up from germline, CDR1 is LNHNV and CDR2 is YYDKDF (reference sequence). The CDR3 has 14 residues. Between the trimmed V and J ends, which lost 5 bases and 4 bases, there was a span of 15 bases. The CDR3 loop reads CATSGRFRGYEQYF. CDR3 coding DNA: TGTGCCACCAGCGGTCGCTTCAGGGGATACGAGCAGTACTTC. Filled out from reference TRBV15 and TRBJ2-7, the complete variable domain reads DAMVIQNPRYQVTQFGKPVTLSCSQTLNHNVMYWYQQKSSQAPKLLFHYYDKDFNNEADTPDNFQSRRPNTSFCFLDIRSPGLGDTAMYLCATSGRFRGYEQYFGPGTRLTVT.

This chain links TRBV4-1 with TRBJ2-5; possibly TRBD2 for D (6 bases). V dropped 3 bases and J dropped 2 bases, with 19 bases sitting between them. There are 17 residues in the CDR3. CDR1 is MGHRA, CDR2 YSYEKL, per germline. The CDR3 here is CASSHGGKLAGQETQYF. The CDR3 nucleotides are TGCGCCAGCAGCCATGGCGGTAAACTAGCAGGGCAAGAGACCCAGTACTTC.

This clone appeared a single time. The J gene is TRBJ2-2, the V gene TRBV5-1; 7 nucleotides match TRBD1. Germline V gene sequence: CDR1 SGHRS, CDR2 YFSETQ. This CDR3 comprises 15 residues. V dropped 2 bases and J dropped 1; count of bases not matched to a gene: 2. CDR3 amino acids: CASSFRTGNTGELFF. The CDR3 coding sequence is TGCGCCAGCAGCTTTAGGACAGGGAACACCGGGGAGCTGTTTTTT.